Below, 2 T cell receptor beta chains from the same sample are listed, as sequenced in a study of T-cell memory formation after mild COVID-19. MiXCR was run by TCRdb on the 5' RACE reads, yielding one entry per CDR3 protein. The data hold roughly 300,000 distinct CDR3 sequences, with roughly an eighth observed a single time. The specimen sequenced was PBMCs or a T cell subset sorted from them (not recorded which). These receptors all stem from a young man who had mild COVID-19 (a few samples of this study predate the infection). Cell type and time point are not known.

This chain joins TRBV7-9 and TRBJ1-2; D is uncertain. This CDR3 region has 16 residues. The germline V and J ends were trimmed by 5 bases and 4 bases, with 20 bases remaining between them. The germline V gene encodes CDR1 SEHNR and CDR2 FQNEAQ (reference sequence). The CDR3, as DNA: TGTGCCAGCAGCGGACTGAACAGTTTCCAAGTCTATGGCTACACCTTC. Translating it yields CASSGLNSFQVYGYTF.

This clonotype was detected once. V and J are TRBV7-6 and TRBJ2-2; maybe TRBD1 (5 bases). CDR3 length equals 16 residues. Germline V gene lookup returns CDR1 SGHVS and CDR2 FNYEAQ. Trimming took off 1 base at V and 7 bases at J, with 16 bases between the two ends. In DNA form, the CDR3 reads TGTGCCAGCAGCTTAGTGTTACAGGCGAGTGTCGGGGAGCTGTTTTTT. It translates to CASSLVLQASVGELFF.